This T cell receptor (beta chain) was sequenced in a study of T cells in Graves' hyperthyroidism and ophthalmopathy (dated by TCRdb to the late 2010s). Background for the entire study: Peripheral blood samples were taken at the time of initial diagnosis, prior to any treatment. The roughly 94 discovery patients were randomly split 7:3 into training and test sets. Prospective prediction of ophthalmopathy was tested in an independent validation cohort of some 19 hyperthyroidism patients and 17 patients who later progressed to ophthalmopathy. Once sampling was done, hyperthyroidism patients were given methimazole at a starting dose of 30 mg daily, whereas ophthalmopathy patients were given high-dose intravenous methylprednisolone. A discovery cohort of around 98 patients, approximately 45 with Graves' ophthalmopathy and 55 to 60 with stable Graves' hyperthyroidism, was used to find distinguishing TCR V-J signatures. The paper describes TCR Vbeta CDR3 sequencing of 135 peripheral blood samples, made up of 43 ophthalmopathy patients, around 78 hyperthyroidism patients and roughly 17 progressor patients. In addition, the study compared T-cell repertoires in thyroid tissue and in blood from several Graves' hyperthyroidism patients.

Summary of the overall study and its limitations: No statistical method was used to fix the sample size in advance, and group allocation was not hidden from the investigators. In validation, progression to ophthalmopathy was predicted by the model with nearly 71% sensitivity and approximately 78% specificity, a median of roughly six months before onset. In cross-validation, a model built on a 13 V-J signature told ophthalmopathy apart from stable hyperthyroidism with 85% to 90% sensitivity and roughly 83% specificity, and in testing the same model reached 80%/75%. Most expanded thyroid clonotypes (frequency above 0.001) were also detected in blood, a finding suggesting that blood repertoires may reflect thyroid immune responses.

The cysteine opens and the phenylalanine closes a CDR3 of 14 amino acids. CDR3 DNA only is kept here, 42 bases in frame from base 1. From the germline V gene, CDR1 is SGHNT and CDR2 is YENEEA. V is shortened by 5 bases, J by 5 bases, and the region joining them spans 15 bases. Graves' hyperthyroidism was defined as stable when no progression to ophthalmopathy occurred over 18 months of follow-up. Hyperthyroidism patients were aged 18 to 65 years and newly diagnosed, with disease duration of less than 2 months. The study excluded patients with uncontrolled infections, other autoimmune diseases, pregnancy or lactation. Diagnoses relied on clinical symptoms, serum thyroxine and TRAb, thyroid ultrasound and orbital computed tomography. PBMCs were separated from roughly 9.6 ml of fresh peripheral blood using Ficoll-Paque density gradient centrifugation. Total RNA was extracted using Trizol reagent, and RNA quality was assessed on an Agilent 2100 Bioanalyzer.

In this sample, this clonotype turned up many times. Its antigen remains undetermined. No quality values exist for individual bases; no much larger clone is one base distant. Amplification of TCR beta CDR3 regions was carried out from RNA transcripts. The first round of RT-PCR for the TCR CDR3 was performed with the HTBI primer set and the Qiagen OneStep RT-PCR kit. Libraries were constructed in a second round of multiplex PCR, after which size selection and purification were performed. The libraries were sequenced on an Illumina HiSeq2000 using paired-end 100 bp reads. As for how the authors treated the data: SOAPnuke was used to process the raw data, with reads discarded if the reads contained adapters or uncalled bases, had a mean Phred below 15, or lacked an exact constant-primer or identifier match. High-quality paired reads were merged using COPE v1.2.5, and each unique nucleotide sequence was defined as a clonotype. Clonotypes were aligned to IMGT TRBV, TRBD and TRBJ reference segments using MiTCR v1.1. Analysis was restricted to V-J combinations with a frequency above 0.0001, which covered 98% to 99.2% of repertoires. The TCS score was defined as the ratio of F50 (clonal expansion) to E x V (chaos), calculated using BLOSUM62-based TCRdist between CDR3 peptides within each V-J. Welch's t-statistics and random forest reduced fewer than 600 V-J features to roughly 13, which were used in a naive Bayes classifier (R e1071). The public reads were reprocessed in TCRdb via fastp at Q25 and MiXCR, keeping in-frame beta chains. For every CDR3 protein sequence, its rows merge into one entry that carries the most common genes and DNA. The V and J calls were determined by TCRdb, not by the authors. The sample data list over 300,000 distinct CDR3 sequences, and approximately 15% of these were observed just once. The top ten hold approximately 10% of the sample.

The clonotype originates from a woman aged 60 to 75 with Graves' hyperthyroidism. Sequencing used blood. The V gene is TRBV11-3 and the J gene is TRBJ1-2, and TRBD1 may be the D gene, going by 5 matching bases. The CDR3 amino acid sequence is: CASSLRGEKYGYTF. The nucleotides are TGTGCCAGCAGCCTGAGAGGGGAGAAATATGGCTACACCTTC.